This TCR beta chain was recorded in a study of T cell changes during pregnancy in multiple sclerosis (dated by TCRdb to between 2019 and 2020). A note on the overall study: In women with multiple sclerosis, the researchers looked at how the T cell repertoire shifted as pregnancy progressed.

The method behind the library was the immunoSEQ multiplex PCR assay. TCRdb carries this immuneACCESS record with in-frame sequences only. Its versions omit some clonotypes, under half of them owing to an unresolved V gene in the studies checked, with the rest unexplained. The sample includes more than 30,000 clones, with 90% observed a single time. 0.5% to 0.65% of the sample belongs to the ten largest clones. V lost 5 bases and J lost 0 bases, and the count of bases not matched to a germline gene is 7. The CDR3 has 17 amino acids, counting the end cysteine and phenylalanine. Just the 51-base CDR3 DNA is kept, in frame starting at base 1. From the germline V gene (reference sequence), CDR1 is MNHEY and CDR2 is SMNVEV. As for this clone: The antigen this receptor binds is unknown. Nothing much larger sits one base from this clone, and base qualities are not available.

The rearrangement joined TRBV27 to TRBJ2-6; 7 junctional bases match TRBD2. The TCR comes from a female donor in good health, enrolled as a control in a pregnancy study. Specimen: CD4+ T cells from peripheral blood mononuclear cells, collected in the third trimester of pregnancy. The CDR3 protein is CASSPGEGYSGANVLTF. The DNA is as follows: TGTGCCAGCAGTCCCGGGGAGGGCTACTCTGGGGCCAACGTCCTGACTTTC.